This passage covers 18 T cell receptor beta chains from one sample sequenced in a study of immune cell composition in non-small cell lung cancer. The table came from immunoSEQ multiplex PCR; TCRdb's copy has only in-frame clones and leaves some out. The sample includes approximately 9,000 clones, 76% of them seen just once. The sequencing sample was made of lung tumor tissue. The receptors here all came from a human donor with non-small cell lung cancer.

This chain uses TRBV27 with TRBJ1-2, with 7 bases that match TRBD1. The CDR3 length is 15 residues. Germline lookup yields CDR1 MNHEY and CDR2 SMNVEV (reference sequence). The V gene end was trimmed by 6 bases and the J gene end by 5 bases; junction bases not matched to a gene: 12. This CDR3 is CASSGRSTGRYGYTF. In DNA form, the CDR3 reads TGTGCCAGCAGCGGTCGGTCGACAGGGCGTTATGGCTACACCTTC.

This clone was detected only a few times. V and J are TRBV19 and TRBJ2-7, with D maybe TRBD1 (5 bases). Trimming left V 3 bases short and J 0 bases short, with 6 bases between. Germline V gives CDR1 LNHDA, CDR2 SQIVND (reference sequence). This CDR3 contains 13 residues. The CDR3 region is CASSIQGSYEQYF. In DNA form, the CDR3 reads TGTGCCAGTAGTATTCAGGGCTCCTACGAGCAGTACTTC.

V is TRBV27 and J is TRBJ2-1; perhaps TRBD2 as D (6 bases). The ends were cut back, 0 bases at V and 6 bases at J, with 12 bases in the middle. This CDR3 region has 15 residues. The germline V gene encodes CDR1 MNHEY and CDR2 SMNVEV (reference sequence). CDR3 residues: CASSLSRTSINEQFF. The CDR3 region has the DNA TGTGCCAGCAGTTTATCGAGAACTAGCATCAATGAGCAGTTCTTC.

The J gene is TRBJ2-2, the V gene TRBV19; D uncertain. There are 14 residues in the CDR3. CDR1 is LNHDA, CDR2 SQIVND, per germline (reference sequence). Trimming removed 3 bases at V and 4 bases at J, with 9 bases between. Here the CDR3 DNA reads TGTGCCAGTAGTATCCGGCAGTTCACCGGGGAGCTGTTTTTT. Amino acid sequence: CASSIRQFTGELFF.

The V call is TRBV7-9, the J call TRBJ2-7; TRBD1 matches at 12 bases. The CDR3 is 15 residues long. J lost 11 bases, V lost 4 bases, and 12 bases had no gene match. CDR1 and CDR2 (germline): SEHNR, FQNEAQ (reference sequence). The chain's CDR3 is CASSSGTGGAEREYF. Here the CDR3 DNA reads TGTGCCAGCAGCTCCGGGACAGGGGGCGCGGAAAGGGAGTACTTC.

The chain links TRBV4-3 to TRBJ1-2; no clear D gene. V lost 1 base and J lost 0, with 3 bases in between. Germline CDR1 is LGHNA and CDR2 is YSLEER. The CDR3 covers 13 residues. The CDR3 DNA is TGCGCCAGCAGCCAAGCTGCTAACTATGGCTACACCTTC. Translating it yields CASSQAANYGYTF.

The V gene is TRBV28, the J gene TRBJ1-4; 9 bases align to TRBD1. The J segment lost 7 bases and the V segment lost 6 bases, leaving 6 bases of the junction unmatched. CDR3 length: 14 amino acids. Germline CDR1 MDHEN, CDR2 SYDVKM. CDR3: CASSLTGGAEKLFF. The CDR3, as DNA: TGTGCCAGCAGCTTGACAGGGGGGGCTGAAAAACTGTTTTTT. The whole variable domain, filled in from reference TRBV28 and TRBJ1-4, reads DVKVTQSSRYLVKRTGEKVFLECVQDMDHENMFWYRQDPGLGLRLIYFSYDVKMKEKGDIPEGYSVSREKKERFSLILESASTNQTSMYLCASSLTGGAEKLFFGSGTQLSVL.

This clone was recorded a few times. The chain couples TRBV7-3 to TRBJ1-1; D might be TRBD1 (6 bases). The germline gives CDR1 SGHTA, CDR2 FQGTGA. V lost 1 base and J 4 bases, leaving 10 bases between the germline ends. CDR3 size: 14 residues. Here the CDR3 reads CASSLIGGATEAFF. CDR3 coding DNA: TGTGCCAGCAGCTTAATCGGGGGCGCCACTGAAGCTTTCTTT.

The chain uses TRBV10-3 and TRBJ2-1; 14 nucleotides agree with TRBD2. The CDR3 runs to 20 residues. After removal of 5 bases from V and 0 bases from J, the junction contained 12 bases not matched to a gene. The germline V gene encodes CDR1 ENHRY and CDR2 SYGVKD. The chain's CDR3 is CAISSRTSGGKRSSYNEQFF. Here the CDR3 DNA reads TGTGCCATCAGTTCCCGGACTAGCGGGGGGAAGAGGAGCTCCTACAATGAGCAGTTCTTC.

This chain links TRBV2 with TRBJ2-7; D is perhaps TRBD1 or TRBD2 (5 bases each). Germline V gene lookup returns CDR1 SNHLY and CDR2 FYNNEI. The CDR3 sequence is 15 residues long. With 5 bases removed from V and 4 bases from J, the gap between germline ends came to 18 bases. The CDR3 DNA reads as TGTGCCAGCAGTTTCACGGGACGTCAGAGTTACGAGCAGTACTTC. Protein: CASSFTGRQSYEQYF.

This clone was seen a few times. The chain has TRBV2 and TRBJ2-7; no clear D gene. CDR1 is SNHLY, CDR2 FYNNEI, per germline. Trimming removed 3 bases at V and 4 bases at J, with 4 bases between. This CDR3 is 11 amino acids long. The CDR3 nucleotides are TGTGCCAGCAGTGAGAGATACGAGCAGTACTTC. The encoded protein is CASSERYEQYF.

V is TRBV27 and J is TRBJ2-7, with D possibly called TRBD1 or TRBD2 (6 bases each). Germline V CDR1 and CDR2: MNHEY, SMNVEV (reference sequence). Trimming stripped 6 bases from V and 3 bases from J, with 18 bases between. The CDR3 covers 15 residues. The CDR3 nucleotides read TGTGCCAGCAGGCCACTAGCAGGGGCGATCTACGAGCAGTACTTC. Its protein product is CASRPLAGAIYEQYF.

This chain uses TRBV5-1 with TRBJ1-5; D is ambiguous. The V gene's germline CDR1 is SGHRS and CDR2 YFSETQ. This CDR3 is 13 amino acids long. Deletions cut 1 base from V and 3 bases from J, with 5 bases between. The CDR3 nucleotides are TGCGCCAGCAGCTTGACCCCCAATCAGCCCCAGCATTTT. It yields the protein CASSLTPNQPQHF.

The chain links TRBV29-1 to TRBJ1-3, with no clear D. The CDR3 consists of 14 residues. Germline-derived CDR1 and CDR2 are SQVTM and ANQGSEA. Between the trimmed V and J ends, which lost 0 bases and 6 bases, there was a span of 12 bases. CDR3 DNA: TGCAGCGTTGAAGATCGAGATCTGGCAAACACCATATATTTT. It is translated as CSVEDRDLANTIYF.

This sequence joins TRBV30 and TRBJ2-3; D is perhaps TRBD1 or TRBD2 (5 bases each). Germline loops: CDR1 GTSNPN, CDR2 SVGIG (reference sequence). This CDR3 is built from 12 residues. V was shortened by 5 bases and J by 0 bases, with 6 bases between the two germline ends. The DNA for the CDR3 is TGTGCCTGGGGGGACAGCACAGATACGCAGTATTTT. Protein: CAWGDSTDTQYF. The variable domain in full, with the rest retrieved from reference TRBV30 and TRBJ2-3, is SQTIHQWPATLVQPVGSPLSLECTVEGTSNPNLYWYRQAAGRGLQLLFYSVGIGQISSEVPQNLSASRPQDRQFILSSKKLLLSDSGFYLCAWGDSTDTQYFGPGTRLTVL.

CDR3 sequence reads: CSASWGHEQFF. For the CDR3, the DNA is TGCAGTGCTAGTTGGGGGCATGAGCAGTTCTTC. V usage is TRBV20-1 and J usage is TRBJ2-1, with D possibly TRBD1 on 6 matching bases. The CDR3 runs 11 residues. From germline, CDR1 is DFQATT and CDR2 SNEGSKA (reference sequence). Trimming cost V 3 bases and J 8 bases, with 8 bases left between them.

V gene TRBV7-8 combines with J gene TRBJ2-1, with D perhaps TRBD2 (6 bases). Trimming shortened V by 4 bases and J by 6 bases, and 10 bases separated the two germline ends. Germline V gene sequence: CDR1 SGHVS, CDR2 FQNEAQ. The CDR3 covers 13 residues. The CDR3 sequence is CASSSGGANEQFF. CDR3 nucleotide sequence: TGTGCCAGCAGCTCCGGGGGAGCCAATGAGCAGTTCTTC.

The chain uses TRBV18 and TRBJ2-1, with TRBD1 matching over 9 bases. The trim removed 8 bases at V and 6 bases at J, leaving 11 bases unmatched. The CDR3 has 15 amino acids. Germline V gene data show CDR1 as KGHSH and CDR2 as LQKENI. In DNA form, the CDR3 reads TGTGCCAGCCCCCAGGACAGGGGAAGCGGCAATGAGCAGTTCTTC. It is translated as CASPQDRGSGNEQFF.